This T cell receptor beta chain is drawn from a study of resident and recirculating memory T cells in vitiligo listed by TCRdb under 2018. Turning to the overall study: For TCR beta sequencing, each of a few stable vitiligo patients provided PBMCs along with epidermis taken by shave biopsy from two lesional and two nonlesional sites. The human TCR beta sequencing was designed to test whether specific clones found in lesional vitiligo skin differed from the clones found in nonlesional skin and in blood. Without any cell sorting, samples were homogenized immediately before genomic DNA was extracted using the Qiagen DNeasy Blood & Tissue Kit. General findings and caveats noted by the study authors: Working out how much the T cell clones identified in the vitiligo lesions and the human Trm versus Tcm pools each contribute will require future mechanistic studies. Because TCR sequences were not shared across biopsy sites or across patients, the findings suggest that different lesions are infiltrated by different T cell clones, a pattern described as private specificity. No unique dominant TCR clone was detected, and clonality varied among vitiligo lesions. Overlap and correlation analysis found no significant repertoire overlap between any two biopsies, even biopsies from the same patient, apart from each lesion compared with itself.

Vitiligo was considered stable when no change in lesions had been observed over the previous 6 months. For classification as stable, the absence of confetti depigmentation, a clinical sign of active vitiligo, was additionally required. Any patient who had received treatment in the previous three months was excluded. Ficoll density gradient centrifugation was used to isolate PBMCs from heparinized blood, after which the PBMCs were flash-frozen. In this sample, this clone turned up once. Its cognate antigen has yet to be identified. No base-level quality is on record; no much larger clone is a single base apart. The identical CDR3 is also encoded by other nucleotide sequences in the sample. TCR beta chains were amplified from genomic DNA using the immunoSEQ hsTCRB kit. The immunoSEQ service ran the sequencing of the TCR beta libraries on an Illumina MiSeq instrument. The published analysis was carried out like this. Repertoire data were analyzed using the immunoSEQ Analyzer. TCRdb retrieved this table from immuneACCESS and kept in-frame rearrangements only. Not all clones are present; in checked studies, unresolved V genes account for under half, and no reason is known for the remainder. The V and J calls and clone size are taken from that table; D and trimming were inferred from the DNA. This sample holds approximately 69,000 clones; 91% were observed only once. The ten biggest clones cover roughly 5% of the sample.

The germline V gene encodes CDR1 MNHEY and CDR2 SMNVEV (reference sequence). Counted from cysteine to phenylalanine, this CDR3 has 14 amino acids. Only the CDR3 DNA stays, 42 bases, in frame from base 1. V loses 2 bases of germline sequence and J loses 2 bases, and the interval between the two ends is 6 bases. The sample taken for sequencing was blood. The chain is encoded by TRBV27 joined to TRBJ1-4; the D gene is unclear. This TCR derives from a male donor with vitiligo. In nucleotide form, the sequence is TGTGCCAGCAGTTTAATGCGGACTAATGAAAAACTGTTTTTT. It encodes CASSLMRTNEKLFF.